This is a list of T cell receptor beta chains from one sample in a study of post-analysis software for immune sequencing data. TCRdb recomputed calls from the PCR reads with MiXCR, one row per CDR3 protein. The table shows hundreds of thousands of distinct CDR3 sequences, with more than 50% occurring only once. Sequenced: blood. Receptor source: a girl aged 2 to 9 with multiple sclerosis. Each CDR3 is given without its conserved first and last residue. Each record gives: V gene, CDR3 protein.

>TRBV20-1
SAHDSAYEQY
>TRBV5-1
ASSVGLAGGPFGQF
>TRBV12-3/TRBV12-4
ASSYSREWSEQY
>TRBV11-2
ASSLARAGSTYNEQF
>TRBV2
ASSEQGPAGQY
>TRBV7-2
ASSLIAGYTDTQY
>TRBV4-1
ASSQTSGSSYEQF
>TRBV4-1
ASSQVPGEYNEQF
>TRBV15
ATSRASMDNEQF
>TRBV28
ASRLPQGAFTEAF
>TRBV29-1
SVLAGGYT
>TRBV29-1
SAEVGNTEAF
>TRBV20-1
SASPGRSYNEQF
>TRBV18
ASSPRQDPGANVLT
>TRBV11-2
ASSSISGVGANVLT
>TRBV20-1
SARNRDTQY
>TRBV20-1
SASSLQGRFSYNEQF
>TRBV2
ASRYGLEQF
>TRBV29-1
SVRLAGVTSTDTQY
>TRBV5-1
ASSSWPDRRNEKLF
>TRBV12-3/TRBV12-4
ASSFARRTGELF
>TRBV28
ASSFGHGAF
>TRBV5-1
ASSLGSHSDTQY
>TRBV11-2
ASSFPSGTGLRGANVLT
>TRBV7-6
ASSLANLAGQY
>TRBV29-1
SVERDTVGETQY
>TRBV12-3/TRBV12-4
ASRTYPSPLH
>TRBV10-3
AISETLTSGRATYNEQF
>TRBV5-1
AGSLLDGNTEAF